This T cell receptor (beta chain) was identified in a study of cytomegalovirus exposure and HLA in healthy donors. Regarding the study as a whole: TCR beta sequences reportedly predicted most subjects' HLA-A and HLA-B alleles accurately.

Primers for the PCR totalled 60 Vbeta and 13 Jbeta. The method was immunoSEQ multiplex PCR; TCRdb's version includes in-frame clones alone and lacks a portion of them. The sample holds about 150,000 clones, roughly 85% seen once. This clone was observed a few times. Its antigen remains unidentified. The origin of this receptor is a young woman in good health and CMV-seronegative. The sequenced sample consisted of PBMCs.

The CDR3: CASSALGQGNSPLHF. DNA for the CDR3: TGTGCCAGCAGCGCCCTGGGACAGGGGAATTCACCCCTCCACTTT. The V call is TRBV6-5, the J call TRBJ1-6; 10 positions agree with TRBD1. Germline trimming cut 6 bases from V and 7 bases from J; bases unmatched to any gene: 6. Germline V gene lookup returns CDR1 MNHEY and CDR2 SVGAGI. The CDR3 covers 15 residues.